The 10 T cell receptor beta chains below were found in one sample sequenced in a study of T cells in Graves' hyperthyroidism and ophthalmopathy. Amplification targeted TCR beta CDR3 regions from RNA transcripts. TCR CDR3 regions were first amplified by RT-PCR with HTBI primers. TCRdb itself ran the multiplex PCR reads through MiXCR, one entry per CDR3 protein. The sample carries some 690,000 distinct CDR3 sequences, 17% recorded once. The sequencing input was blood. The receptors shown here come from a man in his fifties with Graves' hyperthyroidism.

The chain links TRBV11-3 to TRBJ2-1; 8 bases map to TRBD1. Looked up from germline, CDR1 is SGHNT and CDR2 is YENEEA. V shed 1 base and J 2 bases; nucleotides not matched to a gene: 10. There are 18 residues in the CDR3. The CDR3 reads CASSLGRFGDRTYNEQFF. The CDR3 DNA is TGTGCCAGCAGCTTAGGAAGATTTGGGGACAGGACCTACAATGAGCAGTTCTTC.

This clonotype was observed at least ten times. In nucleotides, the CDR3 is TGTGCCAGCTCACCCCGTAGGGAGTATGGCTACACCTTC. This encodes CASSPRREYGYTF. The rearrangement uses TRBV18 and TRBJ1-2; no clear D gene. The CDR3 has 13 residues. Per germline, CDR1 KGHSH and CDR2 LQKENI. Trimming pared 3 bases from V and 5 bases from J, leaving 10 bases between. Full variable domain (outside the CDR3, taken from reference TRBV18 and TRBJ1-2): NAGVMQNPRHLVRRRGQEARLRCSPMKGHSHVYWYRQLPEEGLKFMVYLQKENIIDESGMPKERFSAEFPKEGPSILRIQQVVRGDSAAYFCASSPRREYGYTFGSGTRLTVV.

The chain is built from TRBV4-1 and TRBJ1-5; D unclear. This CDR3 contains 16 residues. The germline gives CDR1 MGHRA, CDR2 YSYEKL. The V end was cut by 1 base, the J end by 0 bases, with 10 bases between. The CDR3 loop reads CASSQGEGFSNQPQHF. The CDR3 DNA is TGCGCCAGCAGCCAAGGAGAAGGATTTAGCAATCAGCCCCAGCATTTT.

This clonotype was detected only a few times. The chain links TRBV3-1 to TRBJ1-1, with a weak D call TRBD1 (6 bases). The CDR3 totals 15 residues. V lost 0 bases and J lost 8, with 16 bases in between. Per germline, CDR1 LGHDT and CDR2 YNNKEL (reference sequence). The CDR3 reads CASSQDRDKKNEAFF. The CDR3 DNA sequence: TGTGCCAGCAGCCAAGACCGGGACAAAAAGAACGAAGCTTTCTTT. Supplemented by reference TRBV3-1 and TRBJ1-1, the full variable domain reads DTAVSQTPKYLVTQMGNDKSIKCEQNLGHDTMYWYKQDSKKFLKIMFSYNNKELIINETVPNRFSPKSPDKAHLNLHINSLELGDSAVYFCASSQDRDKKNEAFFGQGTRLTVV.

This clonotype appeared a few times. V gene TRBV5-4 combines with J gene TRBJ2-1; possibly TRBD1 or TRBD2 for D (5 bases each). From germline, CDR1 is SGHNT and CDR2 YYREEE (reference sequence). V shed 4 bases and J shed 4 bases, with 15 bases lying between them. This CDR3 region has 15 residues. For the CDR3, the DNA is TGTGCCAGCAGCCCGGGACCAAACACTTACAATGAGCAGTTCTTC. Its protein product is CASSPGPNTYNEQFF.

This clonotype occurred many times. The chain carries TRBV28 and TRBJ2-7; D might be TRBD1 (6 bases). Germline CDR1 and CDR2: MDHEN and SYDVKM. The V and J ends lost 7 bases and 3 bases respectively, with 16 bases between them. The CDR3 spans 14 residues. The CDR3 is CASTSRVGGYEQYF. The CDR3 region has the DNA TGTGCCAGCACTTCCAGGGTAGGGGGCTACGAGCAGTACTTC.

This clonotype was counted many times. This chain uses TRBV7-3 with TRBJ2-3; D not resolved. Germline lookup yields CDR1 SGHTA and CDR2 FQGTGA. Trimming shortened V by 6 bases and J by 3 bases, and 13 bases separated the two germline ends. The CDR3 is made up of 14 amino acids. The CDR3 loop reads CASRQEQTTDTQYF. The CDR3 DNA follows: TGTGCCAGCAGACAAGAACAAACTACAGATACGCAGTATTTT.

This clonotype has more than one count but fewer than ten. The genes are TRBV6-1 and TRBJ1-5, with D possibly TRBD1 on 5 matching bases. This CDR3 contains 16 residues. With 5 bases removed from V and 7 bases from J, the gap between germline ends came to 21 bases. Germline CDR1 MNHNS, CDR2 SASEGT. In nucleotides, the CDR3 is TGTGCCAGCAGTACATTACCCCAGGGTCCAAGCCAGCCCCAGCATTTT. Protein product: CASSTLPQGPSQPQHF.

Turning to this clonotype: One end of the junction varies from germline; a read error may be responsible. The gene calls are TRBV5-1 and TRBJ2-1, with D maybe TRBD2 (6 bases). Germline loops: CDR1 SGHRS, CDR2 YFSETQ. The CDR3 length is 16 residues. Here the CDR3 DNA reads TGCGCCAGCAGCTTGGCCGGGGGAAGCTCCTGCAATGAGCAGTTCTTC. Its protein is CASSLAGGSSCNEQFF.

This clonotype was recorded at least ten times. This chain links TRBV10-3 with TRBJ2-1; 10 nucleotides line up with TRBD2. The CDR3 totals 18 residues. Per germline, CDR1 ENHRY and CDR2 SYGVKD. J gave up 4 bases and V 6 bases, and 15 bases lay outside the gene matches. The CDR3 protein is CAISDASGRGPRYNEQFF. The CDR3, as DNA: TGTGCCATCAGCGACGCTAGCGGGAGAGGTCCGAGATACAATGAGCAGTTCTTC.